The clone carrying this T cell receptor (beta chain) was picked up a small number of times. This sample is drawn from a study of control samples from healthy donors and cancer patients. Measured with immunoSEQ multiplex PCR; TCRdb has only the in-frame clones, and not every one. The profile covers some 39,000 clones, with 65% to 85% appearing a single time and roughly 21% taken by the ten largest. The CDR3 contains 12 residues. The V end was cut by 6 bases, the J end by 8 bases, with 13 bases between. Germline CDR1 reads SGHTA; CDR2 reads FQGNSA. Sequencing used PBMCs. The rearrangement joins TRBV7-2 to TRBJ1-2; no definite D call. This clonotype originated in an older woman with lung cancer. CDR3: CASSQMRGGYTF. CDR3 bases: TGTGCCAGCAGTCAAATGCGGGGAGGCTACACCTTC. The whole variable domain, remainder taken from reference TRBV7-2 and TRBJ1-2, is GAGVSQSPSNKVTEKGKDVELRCDPISGHTALYWYRQSLGQGLEFLIYFQGNSAPDKSGLPSDRFSAERTGGSVSTLTIQRTQQEDSAVYLCASSQMRGGYTFGSGTRLTVV.